The source of this T cell receptor beta chain is a study of CXCR3-negative and CXCR3-positive naive CD8 T cells. The libraries of TRB cDNA were constructed through 5' RACE using UMI labels. TCRdb re-called the 5' RACE reads; one entry per CDR3 protein, DNA not given. The ten most abundant clones cover 0.9% to 1.2% of a sample with around 88,000 distinct CDR3 sequences. This CDR3 region has 14 residues. Germline V gene lookup returns CDR1 SEHNR and CDR2 FQNEAQ (reference sequence). Study results and limitations: CXCR3-positive naive cells carried more hydrophobic TRB CDR3s than CXCR3-negative ones.

With respect to this clonotype: What it binds is not known.

The receptor was derived from a human donor in good health. Some clones in this sample may be carry-over from other donors' samples. V gene TRBV7-9 combines with J gene TRBJ2-5; TCRdb outputs TRBD1, but without DNA this stays unchecked. The sample taken for sequencing was naive CXCR3+ CD8+ T cells from blood. The sample's subset: CD45RO-CCR7+CD27+CD95- naive CD8+ T cells expressing CXCR3 (TNR3+). CDR3 sequence: CASRPNPRRETQYF.